This T cell receptor beta chain was captured in a study of cytomegalovirus exposure and HLA in healthy donors. 60 Vbeta and 13 Jbeta primers were used in PCR. This table comes from immunoSEQ multiplex PCR, and its TCRdb copy is limited to in-frame clones, with some not included. The repertoire includes about 160,000 clones, around 82% of them detected once, and 0.8% to 1.3% sits in the top ten. The germline CDR1 and CDR2 sequences are SGDLS and YYNGEE. The V end was cut by 0 bases, the J end by 6 bases, with 19 bases between. The length of the CDR3 is 16 residues. The TCR comes from a man aged 30 to 45 in good health and CMV-seronegative. The sample comprised PBMCs. The rearrangement uses TRBV9 and TRBJ2-7; TRBD2 is a possible D gene (6 bases). CDR3 DNA: TGTGCCAGCAGCGTAGCCGCTAGCGAGCTTTCGAGCGAGCAGTACTTC. Amino acids: CASSVAASELSSEQYF.